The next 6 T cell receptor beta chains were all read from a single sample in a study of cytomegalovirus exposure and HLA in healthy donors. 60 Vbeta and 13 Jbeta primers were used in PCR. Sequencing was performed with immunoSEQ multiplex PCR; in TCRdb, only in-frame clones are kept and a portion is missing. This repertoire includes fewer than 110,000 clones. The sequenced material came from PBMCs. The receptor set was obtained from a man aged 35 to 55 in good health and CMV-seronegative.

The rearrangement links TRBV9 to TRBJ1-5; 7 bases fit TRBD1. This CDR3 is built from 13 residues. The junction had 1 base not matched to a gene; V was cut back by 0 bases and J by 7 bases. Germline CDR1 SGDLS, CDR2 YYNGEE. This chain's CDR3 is CASSVEGQQPQHF. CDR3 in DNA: TGTGCCAGCAGCGTAGAGGGACAGCAGCCCCAGCATTTT.

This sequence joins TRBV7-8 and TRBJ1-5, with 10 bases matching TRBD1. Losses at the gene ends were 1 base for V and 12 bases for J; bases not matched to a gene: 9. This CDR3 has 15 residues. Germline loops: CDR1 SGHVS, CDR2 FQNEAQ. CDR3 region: CASSLVGTGVRVQHF. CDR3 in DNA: TGTGCCAGCAGCTTAGTAGGGACAGGGGTTAGAGTCCAGCATTTT. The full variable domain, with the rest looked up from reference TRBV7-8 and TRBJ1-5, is GAGVSQSPRYKVAKRGQDVALRCDPISGHVSLFWYQQALGQGPEFLTYFQNEAQLDKSGLPSDRFFAERPEGSVSTLKIQRTQQEDSAVYLCASSLVGTGVRVQHFGDGTRLSIL.

CDR3 region: CASSPLDRLKEKLFF. The CDR3, as DNA: TGTGCCAGCAGCCCCTTGGACAGGCTAAAGGAAAAACTGTTTTTT. The V gene is TRBV7-9, the J gene TRBJ1-4, with TRBD1 matching 7 bases. CDR3 length equals 15 residues. V lost 5 bases and J lost 8; bases outside the gene matches: 11. Germline values: CDR1 SEHNR, CDR2 FQNEAQ (reference sequence).

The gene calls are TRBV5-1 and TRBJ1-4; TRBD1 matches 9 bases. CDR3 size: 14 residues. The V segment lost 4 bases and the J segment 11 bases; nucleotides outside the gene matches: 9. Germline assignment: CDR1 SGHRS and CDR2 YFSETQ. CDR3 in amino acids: CASSGRTGAGKLFF. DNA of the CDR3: TGCGCCAGCAGCGGCCGGACAGGGGCTGGGAAACTGTTTTTT.

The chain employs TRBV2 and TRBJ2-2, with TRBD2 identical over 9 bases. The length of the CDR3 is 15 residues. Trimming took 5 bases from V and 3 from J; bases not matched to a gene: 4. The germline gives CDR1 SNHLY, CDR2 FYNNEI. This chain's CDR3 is CASSSGGIYTGELFF. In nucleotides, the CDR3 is TGTGCCAGCAGTAGCGGGGGGATCTACACCGGGGAGCTGTTTTTT.

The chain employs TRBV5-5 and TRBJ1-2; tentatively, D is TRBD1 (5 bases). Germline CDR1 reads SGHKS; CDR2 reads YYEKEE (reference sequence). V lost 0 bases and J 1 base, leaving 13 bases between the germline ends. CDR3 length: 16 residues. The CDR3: CASSLAAGGYNYGYTF. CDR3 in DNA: TGTGCCAGCAGCTTGGCTGCCGGGGGATATAACTATGGCTACACCTTC.